The rows below give T cell receptor beta chains drawn from one sample of a study of cytomegalovirus exposure and HLA in healthy donors. Produced via immunoSEQ multiplex PCR; TCRdb's table is partial and in-frame only. The table lists 150,000 to 200,000 clones. Sequencing was carried out using PBMCs. The receptors were sampled from a man aged 25 to 40 in good health and CMV-seronegative. Both conserved end residues are part of each CDR3. Each record gives: V gene, D gene, J gene, CDR3 protein, CDR3 DNA. A D gene is named only where the DNA matches it firmly.

TRBV28	TRBD1	TRBJ2-7	CASSLSAGTGGWNEQYF	TGTGCCAGCAGTTTATCCGCTGGGACAGGGGGATGGAACGAGCAGTACTTC
TRBV9	.	TRBJ1-5	CASSGAAAGPQHF	TGTGCCAGCAGCGGCGCCGCCGCTGGGCCCCAGCATTTT
TRBV7-2	.	TRBJ2-7	CASSFQDSYEQYF	TGTGCCAGCAGCTTCCAGGACAGCTACGAGCAGTACTTC
TRBV5-6	.	TRBJ2-6	CASSLAFSGANVLTF	TGTGCCAGCAGCTTGGCATTCTCTGGGGCCAACGTCCTGACTTTC
TRBV10-1	.	TRBJ2-7	CASSESGTSYEQYF	TGCGCCAGCAGTGAGTCGGGGACATCCTACGAGCAGTACTTC
TRBV28	TRBD1	TRBJ2-5	CASSQGTAETQYF	TGTGCCAGCAGCCAGGGGACAGCAGAGACCCAGTACTTC
TRBV5-1	TRBD2	TRBJ2-3	CASSLGTSGRAANTDTQYF	TGCGCCAGCAGCTTGGGGACTAGCGGGAGGGCCGCAAACACAGATACGCAGTATTTT
TRBV5-4	TRBD2	TRBJ2-2	CASSLDAGTSSTGELFF	TGTGCCAGCAGCTTGGACGCCGGGACTAGCAGTACCGGGGAGCTGTTTTTT
TRBV15	TRBD1	TRBJ1-2	CATSTGQDPSYGYTF	TGTGCCACCAGCACCGGACAGGACCCAAGCTATGGCTACACCTTC
TRBV9	TRBD1	TRBJ1-4	CASSVAGQGDEKLFF	TGTGCCAGCAGCGTAGCTGGACAGGGGGATGAAAAACTGTTTTTT
TRBV7-2	.	TRBJ1-1	CASSIVGGQTEAFF	TGTGCCAGCAGCATAGTCGGGGGGCAAACTGAAGCTTTCTTT
TRBV29-1	.	TRBJ2-5	CSVDGFSEKTQYF	TGCAGCGTAGACGGGTTCTCCGAGAAGACCCAGTACTTC
TRBV29-1	.	TRBJ1-2	CSVDGTLYGYTF	TGCAGCGTTGATGGGACATTATATGGCTACACCTTC
TRBV21-1	.	TRBJ2-1	CASSEPGLAGGTGWEQFF	TGTGCCAGCAGCGAACCGGGACTAGCGGGGGGCACGGGGTGGGAGCAGTTCTTC
TRBV30	.	TRBJ1-5	CAWSNRGNQPQHF	TGTGCCTGGAGTAACAGGGGCAATCAGCCCCAGCATTTT
TRBV18	.	TRBJ1-5	CASSPGTRDQPQHF	TGTGCCAGCTCACCAGGGACACGGGATCAGCCCCAGCATTTT
TRBV7-8	.	TRBJ2-7	CASTFYQGPSYEQYF	TGTGCCAGCACCTTCTACCAGGGCCCCTCCTACGAGCAGTACTTC
TRBV9	TRBD1	TRBJ1-3	CASSGQGSSGNTIYF	TGTGCCAGCAGCGGACAGGGGAGCTCTGGAAACACCATATATTTT
TRBV5-1	TRBD1	TRBJ2-3	CASSAQGQPSTDTQYF	TGCGCCAGCAGCGCACAGGGACAGCCGAGCACAGATACGCAGTATTTT
TRBV18	.	TRBJ1-2	CASSPRREANYGYTF	TGTGCCAGCTCACCACGGCGGGAAGCTAACTATGGCTACACCTTC
TRBV19	.	TRBJ2-2	CASRVTGPSNTGELFF	TGTGCCAGTCGAGTCACAGGCCCGTCGAACACCGGGGAGCTGTTTTTT
TRBV6-5	.	TRBJ1-2	CASSYQGSGGYTF	TGTGCCAGCAGTTACCAGGGGAGTGGTGGCTACACCTTC
TRBV20-1	.	TRBJ2-6	CSRIPRNVLTF	TGCAGCAGGATCCCACGAAACGTCCTGACTTTC
TRBV6-5	TRBD2	TRBJ2-7	CASSLLLAGGLYEQYF	TGTGCCAGCAGTTTGCTATTAGCGGGGGGATTATACGAGCAGTACTTC
TRBV28	TRBD1	TRBJ2-7	CASSSPHQGARGKQYF	TGTGCCAGCAGTTCACCCCATCAGGGGGCAAGGGGCAAGCAGTACTTC
TRBV7-2	.	TRBJ2-3	CASSLRLRNTQYF	TGTGCCAGCAGCCTACGACTCCGGAATACGCAGTATTTT
TRBV29-1	.	TRBJ1-6	CSVGQEANSPLHF	TGCAGCGTTGGACAGGAGGCTAATTCACCCCTCCACTTT
TRBV19	TRBD1	TRBJ2-7	CASSLTGIEQYF	TGTGCCAGTAGTCTGACAGGGATCGAGCAGTACTTC
TRBV7-6	TRBD2	TRBJ2-7	CASSLAGLAGDYEQYF	TGTGCCAGCAGCTTAGCGGGGCTAGCGGGAGACTACGAGCAGTACTTC
TRBV18	.	TRBJ2-3	CASSPTGSSTDTQYF	TGTGCCAGCTCACCAACAGGCTCCAGCACAGATACGCAGTATTTT
TRBV19	TRBD1	TRBJ2-7	CASSRGQGSYEQYF	TGTGCCAGTAGCCGGGGACAGGGAAGCTACGAGCAGTACTTC
TRBV28	.	TRBJ2-7	CASSSFPYEQYF	TGTGCCAGCAGCTCTTTTCCCTACGAGCAGTACTTC
TRBV7-2	.	TRBJ1-5	CASSFTVNQPQHF	TGTGCCAGCAGCTTCACAGTCAATCAGCCCCAGCATTTT